These 32 T cell receptor beta chains originate from one sample sequenced in a study of cytomegalovirus exposure and HLA in healthy donors. 60 Vbeta and 13 Jbeta primers were used in PCR. Sequenced by immunoSEQ multiplex PCR; TCRdb stores in-frame clones only, minus some. The sample lists over 150,000 clones; around 80% were seen once. Sample: PBMCs. These receptors all stem from a woman between 35 and 50 years old in good health and CMV-seropositive.

CDR3 amino acids: CASRTTGGVRGYTF. The CDR3 nucleotides are TGTGCCAGCAGAACTACAGGGGGCGTCCGTGGCTACACCTTC. This sequence joins TRBV27 and TRBJ1-2; the match to TRBD1 covers 9 bases. Germline V gives CDR1 MNHEY, CDR2 SMNVEV (reference sequence). V lost 6 bases to trimming and J lost 7 bases; unmatched junction nucleotides: 9. The CDR3 contains 14 residues.

This chain connects TRBV7-9 to TRBJ2-3, with D perhaps TRBD2 (5 bases). V lost 7 bases, J lost 1 base, and 9 bases lay in between. This CDR3 has 13 amino acids. CDR1 and CDR2 from the germline V gene are SEHNR and FQNEAQ (reference sequence). The CDR3 DNA reads TGTGCCAGCAACCGGGGAGGCACAGATACGCAGTATTTT. This gives the protein CASNRGGTDTQYF.

This chain joins TRBV28 and TRBJ1-2, with D possibly being TRBD1 (5 bases). The CDR3 has 15 amino acids. The germline V gene has CDR1 MDHEN and CDR2 SYDVKM. Trimming stripped 4 bases from V and 0 bases from J, with 12 bases between. The chain's CDR3 is CASSSSRGANYGYTF. CDR3 bases: TGTGCCAGCAGTTCCTCTCGGGGGGCTAACTATGGCTACACCTTC.

This clone came up a few times. The rearrangement joins TRBV7-9 to TRBJ1-1; D may be TRBD1 (5 bases). Germline V gene data show CDR1 as SEHNR and CDR2 as FQNEAQ (reference sequence). This CDR3 is 16 amino acids long. Trimming took off 1 base at V and 4 bases at J, with 16 bases between the two ends. The CDR3 here is CASSLGARGRATEAFF. In DNA form, the CDR3 reads TGTGCCAGCAGCTTAGGGGCGCGGGGCAGGGCCACTGAAGCTTTCTTT.

This chain connects TRBV7-9 to TRBJ2-7; 11 bases fit TRBD2. V was pared by 0 bases and J by 4 bases, with 5 bases of the junction left unmatched. The length of the CDR3 is 16 residues. CDR1 SEHNR and CDR2 FQNEAQ come from the germline V gene (reference sequence). The CDR3 DNA follows: TGTGCCAGCAGCTTAGCGCCACTAGCGGGAGAGTACGAGCAGTACTTC. Translated: CASSLAPLAGEYEQYF.

This clone was detected once. The chain links TRBV6-5 to TRBJ1-4; 7 bases align to TRBD1. CDR1 and CDR2 (germline): MNHEY, SVGAGI. Trimming at V came to 4 bases and at J to 5 bases, leaving 7 bases not matched to a gene. The CDR3 is 15 residues long. This chain's CDR3 is CASSSRDSPNEKLFF. Here the CDR3 DNA reads TGTGCCAGCAGTTCCCGGGACAGCCCGAATGAAAAACTGTTTTTT.

The V and J genes are TRBV27 and TRBJ2-1; D may be TRBD2 (6 bases). Germline V gene data show CDR1 as MNHEY and CDR2 as SMNVEV (reference sequence). Deletions cut 4 bases from V and 6 bases from J, with 22 bases between. This CDR3 contains 17 residues. DNA for the CDR3: TGTGCCAGCAGTTGGGATAGTCCGGCGGGAAGTTTCAATGAGCAGTTCTTC. It encodes CASSWDSPAGSFNEQFF.

V usage is TRBV7-2 and J usage is TRBJ1-1; D not resolved. There are 13 residues in the CDR3. V was trimmed by 2 bases and J by 4 bases, leaving 8 bases between them. Per the germline V gene, CDR1 is SGHTA and CDR2 is FQGNSA. The chain's CDR3 is CASSLSRGTEAFF. The CDR3 region has the DNA TGTGCCAGCAGCTTAAGTCGGGGCACTGAAGCTTTCTTT.

This chain uses TRBV9 with TRBJ2-7; 8 bases agree with TRBD2. CDR1 SGDLS and CDR2 YYNGEE come from the germline V gene. V shed 1 base and J 2 bases; nucleotides not matched to a gene: 2. The CDR3 totals 14 residues. The DNA for the CDR3 is TGTGCCAGCAGCGTAAGTAGCGGGGCCTACGAGCAGTACTTC. It is translated as CASSVSSGAYEQYF.

This clone was seen a single time. V gene TRBV23-1 combines with J gene TRBJ2-1; TRBD2 matches at 12 bases. TRBV23-1 is an ORF for which the function is uncertain. The CDR3 has 17 residues. With V trimmed by 7 bases and J by 7 bases, 14 bases remained unmatched. The CDR3 reads CASTPPSGRALKNEQFF. The CDR3 DNA reads TGCGCCAGCACCCCGCCTAGCGGGAGGGCCCTCAAGAATGAGCAGTTCTTC.

This clone was picked up a small number of times. The chain has TRBV18 and TRBJ2-1, with 9 bases lining up with TRBD2. Trimming removed 1 base from V and 6 bases from J; junction bases left unmatched: 4. This CDR3 comprises 15 residues. Germline V CDR1 and CDR2: KGHSH, LQKENI. Here the CDR3 reads CASSPQLAGRNEQFF. CDR3 DNA: TGTGCCAGCTCACCACAGCTAGCGGGACGCAATGAGCAGTTCTTC.

This chain connects TRBV28 to TRBJ2-7; maybe TRBD2 (5 bases). The CDR3 spans 11 residues. V lost 5 bases to trimming and J lost 7 bases, with 9 bases between them. Germline assignment: CDR1 MDHEN and CDR2 SYDVKM. The CDR3 DNA reads TGTGCCAGCAGTCGCCCGGGAGAGCAGTACTTC. It translates to CASSRPGEQYF.

The chain has TRBV5-6 and TRBJ2-7; tentative D call: TRBD1 (5 bases). This CDR3 has 14 amino acids. Germline V lookup: CDR1 SGHDT, CDR2 YYEEEE. Between the trimmed V and J ends, which lost 4 bases and 2 bases, there was a span of 13 bases. CDR3 DNA sequence: TGTGCCAGCAGCGTCAGGGATTGGCCCTACGAGCAGTACTTC. Protein sequence: CASSVRDWPYEQYF.

The chain combines TRBV2 with TRBJ2-1, with no clear D. Per the germline V gene, CDR1 is SNHLY and CDR2 is FYNNEI. This CDR3 contains 13 residues. The V end was cut by 7 bases, the J end by 1 base, with 8 bases between. CDR3 residues: CASKERSYNEQFF. Here the CDR3 DNA reads TGTGCCAGCAAGGAGCGTTCCTACAATGAGCAGTTCTTC.

This chain uses TRBV7-8 with TRBJ2-1; 10 nucleotides agree with TRBD2. With V trimmed by 2 bases and J by 15 bases, 4 bases remained unmatched. This CDR3 contains 12 residues. CDR1 is SGHVS, CDR2 FQNEAQ, per germline. The CDR3 spells CASSLLAGARFF. The CDR3 bases are TGTGCCAGCAGCTTACTAGCGGGAGCTCGGTTCTTC.

The chain joins TRBV25-1 to TRBJ1-4; D unresolved. CDR1 is MGHDK, CDR2 SYGVNS, per germline. V lost 1 base, J lost 5 bases, and 11 bases lay in between. The CDR3 runs to 15 residues. CDR3 nucleotides: TGTGCCAGCAGTGAATTCATCTCCGGGAATGAAAAACTGTTTTTT. This sequence encodes CASSEFISGNEKLFF.

This clone has a handful of counts. The rearrangement links TRBV7-9 to TRBJ1-1, with D tentatively TRBD1 (5 bases). Trimming took 5 bases from V and 1 from J, leaving 8 bases between them. This CDR3 is 13 amino acids long. Germline CDR1 SEHNR, CDR2 FQNEAQ (reference sequence). CDR3 DNA sequence: TGTGCCAGCAGCCCGACAGCGAACACTGAAGCTTTCTTT. Encoded protein: CASSPTANTEAFF.

The rearrangement uses TRBV7-7 and TRBJ2-3, with a weak D call TRBD1 (5 bases). Germline CDR1 reads SSHAT; CDR2 reads FNYEAQ (reference sequence). The CDR3 runs to 16 residues. V lost 1 base and J lost 2, with 13 bases in between. The CDR3 reads CASSLGAGMSTDTQYF. The CDR3 DNA sequence: TGTGCCAGCAGCTTAGGGGCAGGGATGTCCACAGATACGCAGTATTTT. Drawing the rest from reference TRBV7-7 and TRBJ2-3, the complete variable domain is GAGVSQSPRYKVTKRGQDVTLRCDPISSHATLYWYQQALGQGPEFLTYFNYEAQPDKSGLPSDRFSAERPEGSISTLTIQRTEQRDSAMYRCASSLGAGMSTDTQYFGPGTRLTVL.

This chain joins TRBV5-1 and TRBJ2-2, with TRBD1 matching over 9 bases. The CDR3 has 14 residues. With V trimmed by 5 bases and J by 6 bases, 5 bases remained unmatched. Looked up from germline, CDR1 is SGHRS and CDR2 is YFSETQ. In DNA form, the CDR3 reads TGCGCCAGCAGGCCGGGACAGGGTGCCGGGGAGCTGTTTTTT. Protein: CASRPGQGAGELFF.

The rearrangement links TRBV5-1 to TRBJ2-1, with 12 positions matching TRBD2. Trimming at V came to 1 base and at J to 3 bases, leaving 2 bases not matched to a gene. Germline V gives CDR1 SGHRS, CDR2 YFSETQ. The CDR3 spans 16 residues. The CDR3 region has the DNA TGCGCCAGCAGCTTGATGACTAGCGGGGGCTACAATGAGCAGTTCTTC. Encoded protein: CASSLMTSGGYNEQFF.

The chain links TRBV5-4 to TRBJ2-1, with 12 bases lining up with TRBD2. V was clipped by 5 bases and J by 6 bases; unmatched bases: 15. This CDR3 is 18 amino acids long. Germline V lookup: CDR1 SGHNT, CDR2 YYREEE (reference sequence). The CDR3 nucleotides are TGTGCCAGCAGGCGACTAGCGGGAGTAGGGGGCTTGGTCAATGAGCAGTTCTTC. Protein sequence: CASRRLAGVGGLVNEQFF. Full variable domain (rest looked up from reference TRBV5-4 and TRBJ2-1): ETGVTQSPTHLIKTRGQQVTLRCSSQSGHNTVSWYQQALGQGPQFIFQYYREEENGRGNFPPRFSGLQFPNYSSELNVNALELDDSALYLCASRRLAGVGGLVNEQFFGPGTRLTVL.

The rearrangement links TRBV18 to TRBJ2-7; 9 positions agree with TRBD1. J was trimmed by 1 base and V by 3 bases; bases with no gene match: 4. CDR3 length: 15 residues. Germline V gives CDR1 KGHSH, CDR2 LQKENI. Here the CDR3 reads CASSPSGTGSYEQYF. CDR3 sequence (DNA): TGTGCCAGCTCACCTTCCGGGACAGGGTCCTACGAGCAGTACTTC.

V and J are TRBV27 and TRBJ2-3, with 7 positions matching TRBD2. The CDR3 contains 18 residues. The germline gives CDR1 MNHEY, CDR2 SMNVEV (reference sequence). V lost 4 bases and J lost 1; bases outside the gene matches: 14. The CDR3 loop is CASSYGRGFSGRTDTQYF. CDR3 nucleotide sequence: TGTGCCAGCAGTTACGGCAGAGGATTTAGCGGGCGCACAGATACGCAGTATTTT.

This clone was seen more than once but under ten times. V usage is TRBV5-1 and J usage is TRBJ1-1, with 8 bases identical to TRBD1. The V gene's germline CDR1 is SGHRS and CDR2 YFSETQ. The CDR3 is 17 residues long. Trimming removed 0 bases from V and 3 bases from J; junction bases left unmatched: 10. The CDR3 region has the DNA TGCGCCAGCAGCTTGGAGTTTGGGACAGGCCCAGACACTGAAGCTTTCTTT. This encodes CASSLEFGTGPDTEAFF.

This clone was detected only once. The chain uses TRBV30 and TRBJ2-1, with TRBD2 identical over 15 bases. The V segment lost 4 bases and the J segment 10 bases; nucleotides outside the gene matches: 20. Per the germline V gene, CDR1 is GTSNPN and CDR2 is SVGIG (reference sequence). The CDR3 totals 19 residues. CDR3 sequence: CAWNPRGLAGGKGLWEQFF. CDR3 in DNA: TGTGCCTGGAACCCCCGCGGACTAGCGGGAGGGAAGGGACTTTGGGAGCAGTTCTTC.

V gene TRBV6-6 combines with J gene TRBJ1-5; D is perhaps TRBD1 (6 bases). The V and J ends lost 7 bases and 4 bases respectively, with 8 bases between them. This CDR3 has 12 residues. Germline V gene lookup returns CDR1 MNHNY and CDR2 SVGAGI (reference sequence). CDR3 sequence reads: CASKGVNQPQHF. The CDR3 DNA is TGTGCCAGCAAGGGGGTGAATCAGCCCCAGCATTTT.

The chain has TRBV15 and TRBJ2-3; 14 bases fit TRBD2. The CDR3 length is 16 residues. With 1 base clipped from V and 4 bases from J, the junction kept 1 base outside the gene matches. The V gene's germline CDR1 is LNHNV and CDR2 YYDKDF (reference sequence). The CDR3 DNA follows: TGTGCCACCAGCAGAGTGGGACTAGCGGGAGCAGATACGCAGTATTTT. It is translated as CATSRVGLAGADTQYF.

This chain uses TRBV5-1 with TRBJ1-1; 7 positions match TRBD1. The trim removed 4 bases at V and 6 bases at J, leaving 9 bases unmatched. CDR1 and CDR2 from the germline V gene are SGHRS and YFSETQ. The length of the CDR3 is 14 residues. The CDR3 is CASSPRQGHAEAFF. CDR3 bases: TGCGCCAGCAGCCCAAGACAGGGTCACGCTGAAGCTTTCTTT.

Only one count was recorded for this clone. The rearrangement links TRBV9 to TRBJ1-3; TRBD1 is a possible D gene (6 bases). The germline V and J ends were trimmed by 3 bases and 3 bases, with 10 bases remaining between them. The CDR3 extends over 14 amino acids. CDR1 SGDLS and CDR2 YYNGEE come from the germline V gene. CDR3 bases: TGTGCCAGCAGCGGCCAGGGGAATGGAAACACCATATATTTT. Its translation is CASSGQGNGNTIYF. The whole variable domain, remainder taken from reference TRBV9 and TRBJ1-3, is DSGVTQTPKHLITATGQRVTLRCSPRSGDLSVYWYQQSLDQGLQFLIQYYNGEERAKGNILERFSAQQFPDLHSELNLSSLELGDSALYFCASSGQGNGNTIYFGEGSWLTVV.

This clone was observed a single time. The chain joins TRBV28 to TRBJ1-2, with no clear D. The CDR3 loop spans 12 amino acids. Germline CDR1 is MDHEN and CDR2 is SYDVKM. Trimming pared 2 bases from V and 10 bases from J, leaving 11 bases between. In DNA, the CDR3 is TGTGCCAGCAGTTTAGGAGGGCTTGACTACACCTTC. Its translation is CASSLGGLDYTF.

This rearrangement joins TRBV5-1 to TRBJ2-5; 8 nucleotides align to TRBD2. The tail of the sequence fits TRBJ2-7 better, so the J call may be wrong. This CDR3 spans 16 amino acids. Germline lookup yields CDR1 SGHRS and CDR2 YFSETQ. The CDR3 region has the DNA TGCGCCAGCAGCTTAGAAGCGGGGACTAGAGGGTACGAGCAGTACTTC. It encodes CASSLEAGTRGYEQYF.

This chain connects TRBV14 to TRBJ2-1, with D possibly matching TRBD2 (5 bases). Germline V CDR1 and CDR2: SGHDN, FVKESK. The CDR3 covers 18 residues. V lost 4 bases and J lost 6, with 25 bases in between. The CDR3 DNA reads as TGTGCCAGCAGCCTGGGATATTGGGCCAGCGGTGCGGGCAATGAGCAGTTCTTC. Protein: CASSLGYWASGAGNEQFF.